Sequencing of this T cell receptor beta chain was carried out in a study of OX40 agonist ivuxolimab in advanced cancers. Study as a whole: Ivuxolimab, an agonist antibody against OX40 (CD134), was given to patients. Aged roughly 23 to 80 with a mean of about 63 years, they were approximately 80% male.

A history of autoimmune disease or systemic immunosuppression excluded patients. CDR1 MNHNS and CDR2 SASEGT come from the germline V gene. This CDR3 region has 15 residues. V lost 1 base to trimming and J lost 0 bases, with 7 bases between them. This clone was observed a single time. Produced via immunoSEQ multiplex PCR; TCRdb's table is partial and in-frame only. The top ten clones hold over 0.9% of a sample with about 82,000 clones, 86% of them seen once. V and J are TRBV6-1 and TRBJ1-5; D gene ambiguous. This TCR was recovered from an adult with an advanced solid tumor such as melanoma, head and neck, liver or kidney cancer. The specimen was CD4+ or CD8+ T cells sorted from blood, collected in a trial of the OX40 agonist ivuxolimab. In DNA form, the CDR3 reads TGTGCCAGCAGTGAAGTGGTGAATAGCAATCAGCCCCAGCATTTT. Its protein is CASSEVVNSNQPQHF.